This TCR beta chain stems from a study of STAT5B mutations in CD4+ large granular lymphocyte leukemia. Overall study findings and caveats: Main leukemic clonotypes were patient-specific, but roughly 23% appeared at low frequency elsewhere. Compared with healthy controls (2/35), patient top clones favored TRBV06 (8/27). The CD4+ versus CD8+ T-LGLL clonality difference may reflect limited sample size.

The CDR3 contains 15 residues. Deletions cut 3 bases from V and 4 bases from J, with 15 bases between. Germline V gene sequence: CDR1 LNHDA, CDR2 SQIVND (reference sequence). On this clone itself: The antigen is unknown.

The data were produced by immunoSEQ multiplex PCR, yet TCRdb's version contains in-frame clones alone and is incomplete. The sample yields tens of thousands of clones, more than 60% seen once. This clonotype originated in a human donor in good health. The sequenced sample consisted of CD4+ T cells from blood buffy coats. The V call is TRBV19, the J call TRBJ1-2; no definite D call. The CDR3 DNA is TGTGCCAGTAGTATGCGTCGTCAGAGCCCCTATGGCTACACCTTC. Encoded protein: CASSMRRQSPYGYTF.